This paragraph covers one T cell receptor (beta chain) sequence. These data originate in a study of blood T cell repertoires in COVID-19. This table comes from immunoSEQ multiplex PCR, and its TCRdb copy is limited to in-frame clones, with some not included. The sample shows about 86,000 clones, roughly 80% of them seen only once. Per the germline V gene, CDR1 is MGHRA and CDR2 is YSYEKL. The CDR3 extends over 14 amino acids. V was clipped by 2 bases and J by 6 bases, with 11 bases between them. The TCR was taken from a man in his 70s with acute or convalescent COVID-19. The sequenced sample was peripheral blood. The chain carries TRBV4-1 and TRBJ1-5; D gene unclear. Here the CDR3 DNA reads TGCGCCAGCAGCCAACTATCAGGAGGTCAGCCCCAGCATTTT. The encoded protein is CASSQLSGGQPQHF.